This is a list of T cell receptor beta chains from one sample in a study of blood T cell repertoires in COVID-19. Repertoires were generated with immunoSEQ multiplex PCR, while TCRdb's copy carries only in-frame clones and drops some. The sample carries roughly 230,000 clones, 83% recorded once. The sample comprised peripheral blood. These receptors all stem from a human donor in a cohort sampled during active COVID-19. Each CDR3 is given with its conserved first and last residue.

CASSYSKLGGKTF	TRBV6-5	TRBJ1-2
CASSLVRGGLSTDTQYF	TRBV5-4	TRBJ2-3
CASSLAPGSNQPQHF	TRBV5-1	TRBJ1-5
CASSPRTAGNTIYF	TRBV11-1	TRBJ1-3
CASRQTNTGELFF	TRBV19	TRBJ2-2
CASSYSDRPNYGYTF	TRBV6-6	TRBJ1-2
CASSLAPGGVNEKLFF	TRBV7-2	TRBJ1-4
CASSQEGGTTNEKLFF	TRBV4-2	TRBJ1-4
CASSSGGNYGYTF	TRBV5-5	TRBJ1-2
CASSLGIPQETQYF	TRBV3-1/TRBV3-2	TRBJ2-5
CASSLVNGGGSYNEQFF	TRBV7-9	TRBJ2-1
CAWSLASGTDTQYF	TRBV30	TRBJ2-3
CASSLGGQGDQPQHF	TRBV28	TRBJ1-5
CASSVAGEGKAFF	TRBV9	TRBJ1-1
CASRVTGAGELFF	TRBV28	TRBJ2-2
CASSQASTGELFF	TRBV14	TRBJ2-2